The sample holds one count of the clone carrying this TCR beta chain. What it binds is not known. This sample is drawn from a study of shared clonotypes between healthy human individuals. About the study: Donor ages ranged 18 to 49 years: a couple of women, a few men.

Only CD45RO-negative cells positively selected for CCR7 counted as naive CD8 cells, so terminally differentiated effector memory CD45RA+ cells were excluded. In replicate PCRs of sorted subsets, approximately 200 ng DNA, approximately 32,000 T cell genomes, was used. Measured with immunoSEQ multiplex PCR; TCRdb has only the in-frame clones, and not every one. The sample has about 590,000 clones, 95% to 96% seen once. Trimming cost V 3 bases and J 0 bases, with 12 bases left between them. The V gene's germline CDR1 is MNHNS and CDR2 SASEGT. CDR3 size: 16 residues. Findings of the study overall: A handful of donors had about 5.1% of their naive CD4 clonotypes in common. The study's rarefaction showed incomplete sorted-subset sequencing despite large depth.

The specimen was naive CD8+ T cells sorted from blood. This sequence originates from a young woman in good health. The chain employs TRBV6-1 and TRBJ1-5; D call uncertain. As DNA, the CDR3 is TGTGCCAGCAGTGAGGCTCCGGCAGCTAGCAATCAGCCCCAGCATTTT. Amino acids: CASSEAPAASNQPQHF.